These 28 T cell receptor beta chains were sequenced from one sample in a study of cytomegalovirus exposure and HLA in healthy donors. Vbeta (60) and Jbeta (13) primers were used in the PCR. Measured with immunoSEQ multiplex PCR; TCRdb has only the in-frame clones, and not every one. The sample lists about 150,000 clones, less than 85% occurring once. The sequencing sample was made of PBMCs. These TCRs come from a man aged 50 or older in good health and CMV-seropositive.

The count of this clone is one. CDR3 protein: CASSKRLDRGPRGTQYF. The CDR3, as DNA: TGTGCCAGCAGCAAAAGGCTGGACAGGGGCCCTCGGGGAACGCAGTATTTT. V usage is TRBV11-2 and J usage is TRBJ2-3; 9 nucleotides align to TRBD1. Germline V lookup: CDR1 SGHAT, CDR2 FQNNGV. CDR3 length: 17 residues. The V and J ends lost 5 bases and 9 bases, in that order; junction bases with no gene match: 18.

This rearrangement joins TRBV4-2 to TRBJ1-2, with 8 bases that match TRBD1. CDR1 and CDR2 (germline): LGHNA, YNFKEQ. The CDR3 consists of 17 residues. V trimming: 4 bases; J trimming: 6 bases; junction bases outside the gene matches: 16. CDR3 sequence: CASSRGLKSDRDDGYTF. The CDR3 DNA reads TGTGCCAGCAGCCGCGGACTCAAGTCGGACAGGGATGATGGCTACACCTTC.

The chain links TRBV19 to TRBJ1-2; no reliable D call. The germline CDR1 and CDR2 sequences are LNHDA and SQIVND (reference sequence). Between the trimmed V and J ends, which lost 10 bases and 7 bases, there was a span of 13 bases. The CDR3 runs 11 residues. In DNA, the CDR3 is TGTGCCACAGAGAACGGGTCTGGCTACACCTTC. It yields the protein CATENGSGYTF. The complete variable domain, with remaining parts taken from reference TRBV19 and TRBJ1-2, reads DGGITQSPKYLFRKEGQNVTLSCEQNLNHDAMYWYRQDPGQGLRLIYYSQIVNDFQKGDIAEGYSVSREKKESFPLTVTSAQKNPTAFYLCATENGSGYTFGSGTRLTVV.

V gene TRBV11-2 combines with J gene TRBJ2-5; D gene unclear. V was shortened by 5 bases and J by 5 bases, with 9 bases between the two germline ends. This CDR3 spans 12 amino acids. Germline-derived CDR1 and CDR2 are SGHAT and FQNNGV. In DNA, the CDR3 is TGTGCCAGCAGCGTTAGTCGCGAGACCCAGTACTTC. It is translated as CASSVSRETQYF.

CDR3 in DNA: TGCGCCAGCAGTGTGGGGGGAGCTAACTATGGCTACACCTTC. This sequence encodes CASSVGGANYGYTF. The V gene is TRBV10-2, the J gene TRBJ1-2; tentatively, D is TRBD1 (5 bases). Germline V CDR1 and CDR2: WSHSY, SAAADI. CDR3 size: 14 residues. V shed 4 bases and J shed 0 bases, with 9 bases lying between them.

This clone was counted between two and nine times. The chain employs TRBV6-5 and TRBJ1-6; the match to TRBD1 covers 8 bases. The germline V gene has CDR1 MNHEY and CDR2 SVGAGI. The CDR3 consists of 14 residues. V gave up 5 bases and J gave up 10 bases; unmatched junction bases: 7. CDR3 region: CASSTTGVGSPLHF. For the CDR3, the DNA is TGTGCCAGCAGTACGACAGGGGTGGGGTCACCCCTCCACTTT.

The chain combines TRBV5-1 with TRBJ2-7; possibly TRBD1 for D (6 bases). The V end was cut by 0 bases, the J end by 5 bases, with 12 bases between. The germline CDR1 and CDR2 sequences are SGHRS and YFSETQ. This CDR3 is built from 14 residues. CDR3 nucleotides: TGCGCCAGCAGCTTGGCAGGGGACATGAACGAGCAGTACTTC. This gives the protein CASSLAGDMNEQYF.

This chain joins TRBV4-3 and TRBJ1-1; 11 bases fit TRBD1. The germline CDR1 and CDR2 sequences are LGHNA and YSLEER. The CDR3 covers 15 residues. J gave up 4 bases and V 3 bases, and 4 bases lay outside the gene matches. CDR3 nucleotide sequence: TGCGCCAGCAGCCAGGACAGGGGGCAGGCCACTGAAGCTTTCTTT. Encoded protein: CASSQDRGQATEAFF.

CDR3 sequence (DNA): TGTGCCAGCAGCGTAAGGACCGAGGGTTTCCAGTTCTTC. It encodes CASSVRTEGFQFF. The rearrangement uses TRBV9 and TRBJ2-1, with D possibly matching TRBD2 (5 bases). This CDR3 comprises 13 residues. V shed 1 base and J shed 13 bases, with 15 bases lying between them. CDR1 and CDR2 from the germline V gene are SGDLS and YYNGEE.

V gene TRBV25-1 combines with J gene TRBJ2-1, with 10 positions matching TRBD2. The germline V gene has CDR1 MGHDK and CDR2 SYGVNS. The junction had 4 bases not matched to a gene; V was cut back by 3 bases and J by 5 bases. CDR3 length: 15 amino acids. This CDR3 reads CASSDSLAGDNEQFF. CDR3 sequence (DNA): TGTGCCAGCAGTGACTCCCTAGCGGGAGACAATGAGCAGTTCTTC. The full variable domain, in which reference TRBV25-1 and TRBJ2-1 provide the parts outside the CDR3, is EADIYQTPRYLVIGTGKKITLECSQTMGHDKMYWYQQDPGMELHLIHYSYGVNSTEKGDLSSESTVSRIRTEHFPLTLESARPSHTSQYLCASSDSLAGDNEQFFGPGTRLTVL.

The chain has TRBV19 and TRBJ2-7; TRBD2 matches 7 bases. This CDR3 region has 16 residues. Germline CDR1 is LNHDA and CDR2 is SQIVND (reference sequence). The trim removed 0 bases at V and 0 bases at J, leaving 5 bases unmatched. The CDR3 sequence: CASSIDAQRDSYEQYF. The DNA of the CDR3 is TGTGCCAGTAGTATAGATGCGCAGCGGGACTCCTACGAGCAGTACTTC.

V usage is TRBV28 and J usage is TRBJ2-7, with D tentatively TRBD1 (6 bases). The CDR3 is 14 amino acids. Trimming stripped 1 base from V and 3 bases from J, with 10 bases between. Germline-derived CDR1 and CDR2 are MDHEN and SYDVKM. In nucleotides, the CDR3 is TGTGCCAGCAGTTTATTCTCAGGGGTCTACGAGCAGTACTTC. Protein sequence: CASSLFSGVYEQYF.

V and J are TRBV27 and TRBJ2-2; TRBD2 matches 10 bases. V gave up 3 bases and J gave up 4 bases; unmatched junction bases: 14. CDR3 size: 19 residues. The germline CDR1 and CDR2 sequences are MNHEY and SMNVEV (reference sequence). The CDR3 here is CASSLALAASGRGTGELFF. As DNA, the CDR3 is TGTGCCAGCAGTTTGGCCCTGGCGGCTAGCGGGAGAGGCACCGGGGAGCTGTTTTTT.

The gene calls are TRBV2 and TRBJ1-6; a weak D match, TRBD1 (6 bases). V lost 4 bases, J lost 11 bases, and 9 bases lay in between. In germline, CDR1 is SNHLY, CDR2 FYNNEI. The CDR3 runs to 12 residues. The CDR3 DNA is TGTGCCAGCAGTGTGCGGGGGCCACCCCTCCACTTT. Amino acid sequence: CASSVRGPPLHF.

The chain recombines TRBV18 with TRBJ2-7; D gene unclear. Trimming shortened V by 5 bases and J by 2 bases, and 10 bases separated the two germline ends. This CDR3 is 13 amino acids long. The germline CDR1 and CDR2 sequences are KGHSH and LQKENI. CDR3 bases: TGTGCCAGCTCATCGACTTCTCCCTACGAGCAGTACTTC. Its translation is CASSSTSPYEQYF.

The chain employs TRBV5-1 and TRBJ2-1; 12 bases fit TRBD2. Germline V CDR1 and CDR2: SGHRS, YFSETQ. V lost 0 bases and J lost 8; bases outside the gene matches: 6. The CDR3 consists of 16 residues. As DNA, the CDR3 is TGCGCCAGCAGCTTGGGACTAGCGGGAGAATACGATGAGCAGTTCTTC. Translating it yields CASSLGLAGEYDEQFF.

This chain uses TRBV11-2 with TRBJ2-7; 10 nucleotides align to TRBD1. Trimming removed 6 bases from V and 3 bases from J; junction bases left unmatched: 2. CDR3 length equals 13 residues. The germline CDR1 and CDR2 sequences are SGHAT and FQNNGV. CDR3 bases: TGTGCCAGCAGGTGGGACAGGGGCTACGAGCAGTACTTC. This gives the protein CASRWDRGYEQYF.

This chain connects TRBV7-9 to TRBJ2-7; 13 bases agree with TRBD2. V lost 5 bases, J lost 5 bases, and 6 bases stayed unmatched. The germline gives CDR1 SEHNR, CDR2 FQNEAQ (reference sequence). The CDR3 covers 15 residues. In DNA, the CDR3 is TGTGCCAGCAGCCGGACGGGACTAGCGGGAAACGAGCAGTACTTC. This codes for CASSRTGLAGNEQYF.

The CDR3 loop is CASSIGTGQETQYF. The CDR3 region has the DNA TGTGCCAGTAGTATCGGGACAGGGCAAGAGACCCAGTACTTC. V gene TRBV19 combines with J gene TRBJ2-5, with TRBD1 matching over 9 bases. The germline CDR1 and CDR2 sequences are LNHDA and SQIVND (reference sequence). The CDR3 consists of 14 residues. With V trimmed by 3 bases and J by 2 bases, 1 base remained unmatched.

V and J are TRBV2 and TRBJ1-5; no clear D gene. CDR3 size: 13 residues. V was shortened by 6 bases and J by 4 bases, with 10 bases between the two germline ends. In germline, CDR1 is SNHLY, CDR2 FYNNEI. The CDR3 coding sequence is TGTGCCAGCAGAGAGGGTTTTAATCAGCCCCAGCATTTT. Translated: CASREGFNQPQHF.

In this sample, this clone turned up a few times. This chain connects TRBV4-1 to TRBJ2-7, with 7 bases matching TRBD1. The germline gives CDR1 MGHRA, CDR2 YSYEKL. CDR3 length: 15 amino acids. The junction had 8 bases not matched to a gene; V was cut back by 1 base and J by 5 bases. The CDR3 loop reads CASSQVQQGPDEQYF. CDR3 DNA sequence: TGCGCCAGCAGCCAAGTCCAACAGGGGCCTGACGAGCAGTACTTC.

This clone has just a few counts. The rearrangement links TRBV5-5 to TRBJ2-1; TRBD2 is a possible D gene (6 bases). There are 15 residues in the CDR3. Germline assignment: CDR1 SGHKS and CDR2 YYEKEE (reference sequence). Deletions cut 0 bases from V and 4 bases from J, with 11 bases between. CDR3 bases: TGTGCCAGCAGCTTGGGGTGGGAGGCTTACAATGAGCAGTTCTTC. Translated, it gives CASSLGWEAYNEQFF.

The rearrangement joins TRBV5-1 to TRBJ1-2, with 9 bases lining up with TRBD1. V trimming: 5 bases; J trimming: 2 bases; junction bases outside the gene matches: 10. This CDR3 contains 16 residues. Germline CDR1 and CDR2: SGHRS and YFSETQ. This CDR3 reads CASRRSGQGTNYGYTF. The CDR3 nucleotides are TGCGCCAGCAGACGGAGCGGACAGGGGACAAACTATGGCTACACCTTC.

The V and J genes are TRBV6-6 and TRBJ2-5; tentatively, D is TRBD2 (5 bases). CDR1 and CDR2 from the germline V gene are MNHNY and SVGAGI (reference sequence). This CDR3 is built from 12 residues. With 6 bases removed from V and 3 bases from J, the gap between germline ends came to 8 bases. This CDR3 is CASRREEETQYF. The DNA for the CDR3 is TGTGCCAGCAGGAGGGAAGAAGAGACCCAGTACTTC.

The chain couples TRBV11-3 to TRBJ2-5, with 7 bases matching TRBD2. This CDR3 contains 14 residues. V shed 4 bases and J 5 bases; nucleotides not matched to a gene: 7. Germline V gene sequence: CDR1 SGHNT, CDR2 YENEEA. CDR3 DNA sequence: TGTGCCAGCAGCTGGGGGAGCGGGGATGAGACCCAGTACTTC. Encoded protein: CASSWGSGDETQYF.

In this sample, this clone turned up a few times. The gene calls are TRBV27 and TRBJ2-1; D uncertain. CDR1 and CDR2 (germline): MNHEY, SMNVEV (reference sequence). V gave up 1 base and J gave up 5 bases, with 9 bases separating them. The CDR3 covers 14 residues. CDR3 in DNA: TGTGCCAGCAGTTTATATGTAGAGCACAATGAGCAGTTCTTC. Translating it yields CASSLYVEHNEQFF.

V usage is TRBV27 and J usage is TRBJ2-1, with 12 bases that match TRBD2. With 1 base clipped from V and 9 bases from J, the junction kept 7 bases outside the gene matches. This CDR3 is 16 amino acids long. Germline V gene lookup returns CDR1 MNHEY and CDR2 SMNVEV (reference sequence). CDR3 amino acids: CASSLYRTSGIVEQFF. The DNA for the CDR3 is TGTGCCAGCAGTTTATATAGGACTAGCGGGATTGTTGAGCAGTTCTTC.

This clone showed up just a few times. This chain joins TRBV15 and TRBJ1-3, with D perhaps TRBD1 (5 bases). Trimming left V 2 bases short and J 0 bases short, with 11 bases between. The CDR3 spans 16 residues. Germline V CDR1 and CDR2: LNHNV, YYDKDF (reference sequence). CDR3 protein: CATSRTDSLSGNTIYF. CDR3 sequence (DNA): TGTGCCACCAGCAGAACCGACAGCCTCTCTGGAAACACCATATATTTT.